The entry below describes one T cell receptor (beta chain). Trimming removed 2 bases from V and 6 bases from J, with 28 bases in between. The CDR3 sequence is 19 residues long. In germline, CDR1 is MNHNS, CDR2 SASEGT. This sample stems from a study of shared clonotypes between healthy human individuals. Researchers sequenced unsorted PBMC DNA using ten immunoSEQ deep assay plates. Per the study methods: Filtering differed, since immunoSEQ gave only junction sequences and no quality scores. Clones were read by immunoSEQ multiplex PCR, and TCRdb kept only the in-frame ones, dropping some. The V and J calls and the clone size are those of that table, but D and trimming were determined from the DNA. The data contain about 470,000 clones, roughly 83% of them singletons.

The sequenced material came from PBMCs. This clonotype was sampled from a woman aged 40-49 years in good health. Some clones in this sample may be carry-over from other donors' samples. V gene TRBV6-1 combines with J gene TRBJ1-2; D not resolved. The CDR3 bases are TGTGCCAGCAGTGAATTGCCCAAGGGAGCTCTAGATTTGAGCCATGGCTACACCTTC. Translation: CASSELPKGALDLSHGYTF.